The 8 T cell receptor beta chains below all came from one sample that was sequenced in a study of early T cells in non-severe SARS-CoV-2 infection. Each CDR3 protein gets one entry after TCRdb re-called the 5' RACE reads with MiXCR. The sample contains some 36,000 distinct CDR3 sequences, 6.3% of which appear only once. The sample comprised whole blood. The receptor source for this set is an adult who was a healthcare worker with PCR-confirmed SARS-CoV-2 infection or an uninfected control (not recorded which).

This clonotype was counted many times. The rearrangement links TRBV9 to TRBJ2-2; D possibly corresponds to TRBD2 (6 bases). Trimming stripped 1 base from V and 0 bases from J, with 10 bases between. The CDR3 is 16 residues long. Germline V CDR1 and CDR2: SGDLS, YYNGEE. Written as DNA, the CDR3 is TGTGCCAGCAGCGTATTCGGGACTCCGAACACCGGGGAGCTGTTTTTT. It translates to CASSVFGTPNTGELFF.

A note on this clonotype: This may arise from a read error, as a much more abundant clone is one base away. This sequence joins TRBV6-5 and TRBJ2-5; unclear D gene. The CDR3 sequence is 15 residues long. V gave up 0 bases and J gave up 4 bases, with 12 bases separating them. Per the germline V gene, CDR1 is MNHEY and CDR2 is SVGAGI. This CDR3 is CASSYSPTALETQYF. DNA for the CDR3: TGTGCCAGCAGTTACTCTCCAACAGCCCTAGAGACCCAGTACTTC.

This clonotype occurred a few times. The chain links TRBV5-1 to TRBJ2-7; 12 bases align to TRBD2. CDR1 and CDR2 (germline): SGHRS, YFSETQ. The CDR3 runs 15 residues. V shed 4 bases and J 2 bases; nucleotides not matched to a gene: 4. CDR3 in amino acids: CASSGLAGGPYEQYF. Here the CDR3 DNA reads TGCGCCAGCAGCGGGCTAGCGGGAGGGCCCTACGAGCAGTACTTC.

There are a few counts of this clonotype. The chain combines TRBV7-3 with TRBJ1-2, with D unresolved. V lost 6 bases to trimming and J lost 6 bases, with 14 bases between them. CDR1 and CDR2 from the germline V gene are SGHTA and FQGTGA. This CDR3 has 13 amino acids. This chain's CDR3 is CASSVPGTHGYTF. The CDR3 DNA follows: TGTGCCAGCAGTGTCCCAGGAACCCATGGCTACACCTTC.

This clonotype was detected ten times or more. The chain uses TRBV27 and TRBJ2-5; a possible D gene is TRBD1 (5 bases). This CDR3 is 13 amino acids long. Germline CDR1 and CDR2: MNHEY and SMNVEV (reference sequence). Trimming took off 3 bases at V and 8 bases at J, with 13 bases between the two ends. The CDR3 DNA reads TGTGCCAGCAGTTTCCAGGGCTCCCCTACCCAGTACTTC. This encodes CASSFQGSPTQYF.

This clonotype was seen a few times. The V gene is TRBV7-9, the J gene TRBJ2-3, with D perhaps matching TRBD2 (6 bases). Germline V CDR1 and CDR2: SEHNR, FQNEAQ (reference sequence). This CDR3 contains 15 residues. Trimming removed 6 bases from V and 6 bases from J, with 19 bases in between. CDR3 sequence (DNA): TGTGCCAGCAGGGGGAGGTCAGACAAACGGGATACGCAGTATTTT. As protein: CASRGRSDKRDTQYF.

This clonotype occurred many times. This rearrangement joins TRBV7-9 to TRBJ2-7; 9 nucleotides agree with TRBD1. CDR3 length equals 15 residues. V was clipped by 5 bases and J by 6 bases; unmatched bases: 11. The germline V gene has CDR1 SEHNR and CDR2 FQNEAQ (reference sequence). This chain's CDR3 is CASSHGGTGSGEQYF. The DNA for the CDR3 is TGTGCCAGCAGCCACGGCGGGACAGGGAGTGGCGAGCAGTACTTC.

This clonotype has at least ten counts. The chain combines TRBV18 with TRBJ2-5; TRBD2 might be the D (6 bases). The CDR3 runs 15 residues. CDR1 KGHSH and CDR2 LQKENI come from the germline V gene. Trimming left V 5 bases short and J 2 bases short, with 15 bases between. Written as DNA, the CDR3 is TGTGCCAGCTCAGATAGCGGCGGGCTACAAGAGACCCAGTACTTC. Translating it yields CASSDSGGLQETQYF.